Below are 20 T cell receptor beta chains sequenced from a single sample in a study of T cells in Graves' hyperthyroidism and ophthalmopathy. Amplified TCR beta CDR3 regions came from RNA transcripts. When the TCR CDR3 underwent first-round RT-PCR, the HTBI primer set was used. TCRdb re-derived calls from the multiplex PCR reads in MiXCR, one entry per CDR3 protein. The sample holds fewer than 750,000 distinct CDR3 sequences; around 15% are singletons and the top ten take approximately 4.3%. Sequencing used blood. The receptors originated from a woman in her thirties or forties with Graves' ophthalmopathy.

This clonotype was counted ten times or more. V is TRBV28 and J is TRBJ2-7; a weak D match, TRBD2 (5 bases). V was trimmed by 6 bases and J by 6 bases, leaving 12 bases between them. CDR3 length: 12 residues. The germline V gene has CDR1 MDHEN and CDR2 SYDVKM. This CDR3 reads CASRNRGLEQYF. CDR3 nucleotide sequence: TGTGCCAGCAGAAACCGGGGTCTCGAGCAGTACTTC.

There are many counts of this clonotype. This rearrangement joins TRBV6-1 to TRBJ1-5, with D hard to call. Germline V gene sequence: CDR1 MNHNS, CDR2 SASEGT. Trimming cost V 4 bases and J 5 bases, with 9 bases left between them. The CDR3 totals 13 residues. The chain's CDR3 is CASSGWAHQPQHF. The CDR3 DNA reads TGTGCCAGCAGTGGATGGGCGCATCAGCCCCAGCATTTT.

In this sample, this clonotype turned up many times. The V call is TRBV19, the J call TRBJ2-7; the match to TRBD2 covers 10 bases. This CDR3 is 15 amino acids long. CDR1 and CDR2 (germline): LNHDA, SQIVND (reference sequence). V lost 6 bases and J lost 5; bases outside the gene matches: 10. DNA of the CDR3: TGTGCCAGTAGCCTGTTCCCTAGCGGGAGAAACGAGCAGTACTTC. It encodes CASSLFPSGRNEQYF. Full variable domain (remainder filled in from reference TRBV19 and TRBJ2-7): DGGITQSPKYLFRKEGQNVTLSCEQNLNHDAMYWYRQDPGQGLRLIYYSQIVNDFQKGDIAEGYSVSREKKESFPLTVTSAQKNPTAFYLCASSLFPSGRNEQYFGPGTRLTVT.

Ten or more counts support this clonotype. The V and J genes are TRBV15 and TRBJ2-2; the match to TRBD1 covers 9 bases. The V gene's germline CDR1 is LNHNV and CDR2 YYDKDF (reference sequence). V trimming: 5 bases; J trimming: 3 bases; junction bases outside the gene matches: 13. This CDR3 is 18 amino acids long. For the CDR3, the DNA is TGTGCCACCAGCGTTAACGACCGGGACAGGGCTTACACCGGGGAGCTGTTTTTT. Translating it yields CATSVNDRDRAYTGELFF.

The rearrangement links TRBV6-2 or TRBV6-3 to TRBJ2-6; D unresolved. Germline-derived CDR1 and CDR2 are MNHEY and SVGEGT. Trimming pared 3 bases from V and 1 base from J, leaving 7 bases between. CDR3 length: 15 amino acids. The CDR3 spells CASSYYGSGANVLTF. CDR3 DNA sequence: TGTGCCAGCAGTTATTATGGTTCTGGGGCCAACGTCCTGACTTTC.

At least ten counts were recorded for this clonotype. The V call is TRBV6-5, the J call TRBJ1-2; D remains unclear. Germline V gene data show CDR1 as MNHEY and CDR2 as SVGAGI. The CDR3 is made up of 16 amino acids. Trimming stripped 4 bases from V and 4 bases from J, with 19 bases between. The CDR3 is CASSSYGRAPGYGYTF. CDR3 nucleotide sequence: TGTGCCAGCAGTTCGTATGGTCGCGCACCAGGCTATGGCTACACCTTC.

The chain uses TRBV6-1 and TRBJ2-5, with D unresolved. V lost 3 bases to trimming and J lost 4 bases, with 9 bases between them. The CDR3 is 13 amino acids. Germline V lookup: CDR1 MNHNS, CDR2 SASEGT. CDR3 in DNA: TGTGCCAGCAGTGACCTATTGTTAGAGACCCAGTACTTC. It translates to CASSDLLLETQYF.

The J gene is TRBJ2-4, the V gene TRBV6-2 or TRBV6-3, with TRBD2 matching over 11 bases. Unmatched junction bases numbered 5, after V lost 2 bases and J lost 5 bases. The CDR3 sequence is 16 residues long. The germline V gene has CDR1 MNHEY and CDR2 SVGEGT. DNA for the CDR3: TGTGCCAGCAGTTACCCTCCGGGACTAGCGGAAAACATTCAGTACTTC. Amino acid sequence: CASSYPPGLAENIQYF.

There are many counts of this clonotype. The rearrangement links TRBV6-1 to TRBJ2-7; D is uncertain. The CDR3 length is 16 residues. Deletions cut 2 bases from V and 3 bases from J, with 17 bases between. The germline CDR1 and CDR2 sequences are MNHNS and SASEGT. CDR3 sequence (DNA): TGTGCCAGCAGTGAATTATCCTCTCATCTAGTCTACGAGCAGTACTTC. The encoded protein is CASSELSSHLVYEQYF.

This clonotype was seen ten or more times. The J gene is TRBJ2-7, the V gene TRBV6-2 or TRBV6-3; 8 nucleotides line up with TRBD2. J lost 2 bases, V lost 7 bases, and 7 bases had no gene match. CDR3 size: 14 residues. CDR1 and CDR2 from the germline V gene are MNHEY and SVGEGT. The CDR3 protein is CASTQAAGAYEQYF. The CDR3 DNA reads as TGTGCCAGCACCCAGGCAGCGGGGGCCTACGAGCAGTACTTC.

This clonotype was counted only a few times. The CDR3 sequence is CASSSVQGAPTEAFF. The DNA of the CDR3 is TGTGCCAGCAGCTCAGTACAGGGGGCGCCCACTGAAGCTTTCTTT. The genes are TRBV7-9 and TRBJ1-1; TRBD1 matches at 9 bases. V was pared by 4 bases and J by 4 bases, with 7 bases of the junction left unmatched. The CDR3 consists of 15 residues. The V gene's germline CDR1 is SEHNR and CDR2 FQNEAQ (reference sequence).

Many counts were recorded for this clonotype. The rearrangement uses TRBV11-2 and TRBJ1-1, with D possibly TRBD1 on 6 matching bases. CDR1 is SGHAT and CDR2 is FQNNGV in the germline V gene. V shed 2 bases and J shed 0 bases, with 19 bases lying between them. The CDR3 loop spans 18 amino acids. This CDR3 reads CASSLMGMGAGMNTEAFF. CDR3 DNA sequence: TGTGCCAGCAGCTTAATGGGCATGGGGGCAGGGATGAACACTGAAGCTTTCTTT.

V gene TRBV28 combines with J gene TRBJ2-5, with a tentative D call TRBD2 (6 bases). The CDR3 consists of 13 residues. Germline values: CDR1 MDHEN, CDR2 SYDVKM. V lost 6 bases, J lost 3 bases, and 11 bases lay in between. The CDR3 DNA follows: TGTGCCAGCAGAACCGGGGGAAAAGAGACCCAGTACTTC. This codes for CASRTGGKETQYF.

This clonotype was counted ten times or more. The J gene is TRBJ1-3, the V gene TRBV12-3 or TRBV12-4; 10 bases fit TRBD1. This CDR3 has 16 residues. With 6 bases clipped from V and 2 bases from J, the junction kept 7 bases outside the gene matches. The CDR3 nucleotides read TGTGCCAGCAGAACGGGACAGGGGACGCCTGGAAACACCATATATTTT. It codes for CASRTGQGTPGNTIYF.

This clonotype has a handful of counts. The V and J genes are TRBV5-1 and TRBJ2-7; D is unclear. This CDR3 has 13 residues. Germline assignment: CDR1 SGHRS and CDR2 YFSETQ. V was trimmed by 2 bases and J by 3 bases, leaving 9 bases between them. The CDR3 region is CASSFQDGYEQYF. The CDR3 nucleotides are TGCGCCAGCAGCTTTCAGGACGGCTACGAGCAGTACTTC.

This clonotype occurred many times. The V call is TRBV7-2, the J call TRBJ2-7, with 8 bases aligning to TRBD2. The germline CDR1 and CDR2 sequences are SGHTA and FQGNSA. This CDR3 has 15 amino acids. J was trimmed by 2 bases and V by 5 bases; bases with no gene match: 8. CDR3 bases: TGTGCCAGCAGCGGAGGTGGGGGACTAGCCTACGAGCAGTACTTC. Its translation is CASSGGGGLAYEQYF.

This clonotype was seen many times. The V call is TRBV12-3 or TRBV12-4, the J call TRBJ2-7; weak D call: TRBD2 (6 bases). CDR3 length equals 14 residues. The V end lost 3 bases, the J end lost 6 bases, and 15 bases lay between the germline ends. The DNA of the CDR3 is TGTGCCAGCAGTTTGCCTGGAGGGTACTTCGAGCAGTACTTC. Its translation: CASSLPGGYFEQYF.

This clonotype was counted a single time. The gene calls are TRBV15 and TRBJ1-2; 7 bases align to TRBD1. This CDR3 is 15 amino acids long. Germline CDR1 is LNHNV and CDR2 is YYDKDF (reference sequence). V shed 5 bases and J 7 bases; nucleotides not matched to a gene: 13. CDR3: CATSLRQTGRTGYTF. The CDR3 coding sequence is TGTGCCACCAGCCTCCGACAGACAGGGCGGACTGGCTACACCTTC. Full variable domain (missing parts from reference TRBV15 and TRBJ1-2): DAMVIQNPRYQVTQFGKPVTLSCSQTLNHNVMYWYQQKSSQAPKLLFHYYDKDFNNEADTPDNFQSRRPNTSFCFLDIRSPGLGDTAMYLCATSLRQTGRTGYTFGSGTRLTVV.

The chain is built from TRBV12-3 or TRBV12-4 and TRBJ2-3, with D unresolved. This CDR3 is built from 13 residues. Trimming shortened V by 5 bases and J by 2 bases, and 8 bases separated the two germline ends. The CDR3 loop is CASSPWVTDTQYF. In DNA, the CDR3 is TGTGCCAGCAGTCCGTGGGTCACAGATACGCAGTATTTT.

Many counts were recorded for this clonotype. A junction boundary mismatches the germline segment, possibly from a read error. The V and J genes are TRBV9 and TRBJ2-5; 7 bases line up with TRBD2. CDR1 and CDR2 (germline): SGDLS, YYNGEE. There are 15 residues in the CDR3. CDR3 loop: CAGSRDGRREGTQYF. CDR3 sequence (DNA): TGTGCCGGCAGCCGGGACGGGAGGAGGGAAGGGACCCAGTACTTC.